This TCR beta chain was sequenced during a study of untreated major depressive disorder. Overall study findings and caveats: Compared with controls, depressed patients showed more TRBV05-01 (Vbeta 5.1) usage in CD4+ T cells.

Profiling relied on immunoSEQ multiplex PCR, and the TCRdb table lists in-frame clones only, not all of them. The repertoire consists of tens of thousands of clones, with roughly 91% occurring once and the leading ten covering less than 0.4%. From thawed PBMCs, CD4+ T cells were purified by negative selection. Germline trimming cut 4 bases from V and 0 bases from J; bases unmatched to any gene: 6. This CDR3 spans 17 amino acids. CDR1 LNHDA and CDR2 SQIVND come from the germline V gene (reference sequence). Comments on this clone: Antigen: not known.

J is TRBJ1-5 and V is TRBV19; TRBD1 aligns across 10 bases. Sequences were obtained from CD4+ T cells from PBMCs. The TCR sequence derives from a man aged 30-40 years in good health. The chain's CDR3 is CASSRGQGHRSNQPQHF. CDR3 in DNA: TGTGCCAGTAGTAGGGGACAGGGGCATCGTAGCAATCAGCCCCAGCATTTT.